This T cell receptor beta chain was documented in a study of blood T cells in healthy people across ages. J gave up 5 bases and V 4 bases, and 6 bases lay outside the gene matches. Looked up from germline, CDR1 is LGHDT and CDR2 is YNNKEL (reference sequence). The CDR3 covers 16 residues. This clonotype was seen a few times. Primed by a sample-barcoded 5' primer and a J-beta primer mix, a second PCR proceeded for 7 to 11 cycles. MiXCR was run by TCRdb on the 5' RACE reads, yielding one entry per CDR3 protein. The sample records about 760,000 distinct CDR3 sequences, roughly 25% being singletons. The same data also went into a second study, on T cells of mothers and their children.

The sample was blood. V and J are TRBV3-1 and TRBJ2-2, with TRBD2 matching 11 bases. The source is a boy aged 5-17 years in good health. DNA of the CDR3: TGTGCCAGCAGCCCTACTAGCGGGAGAGGTACCGGGGAGCTGTTTTTT. It specifies CASSPTSGRGTGELFF.